The entry that follows covers one TCR beta chain sequence. The antigen is undetermined. Trimming cost V 3 bases and J 5 bases; bases outside gene matches: 8. Germline loops: CDR1 SGDLS, CDR2 YYNGEE. The CDR3 consists of 14 residues. Viral peptide pool expansion of antigen-specific CD4+ T cells preceded sequencing in the ViraFEST assay. The culture ran for under eleven days, and then CD4+ T cells were isolated. Their SARS-CoV-2 infection, verified by PCR, occurred between March and December 2020. Clones were read by immunoSEQ multiplex PCR, and TCRdb kept only the in-frame ones, dropping some. This sample has approximately 20,000 clones, with approximately 74% found just once. The sample belongs to a study of vaccination effects on CD4 cells after COVID-19.

This chain uses TRBV9 with TRBJ2-7, with 7 bases aligning to TRBD1. The specimen was CD4+ T cells from PBMCs cultured with SARS-CoV-2 spike peptides, collected before COVID-19 vaccination. The clonotype was recovered from a human donor who had a prior SARS-CoV-2 infection. In DNA form, the CDR3 reads TGTGCCAGCAGCGACGGACAGGATAGAAACGAGCAGTACTTC. It is translated as CASSDGQDRNEQYF.